What follows is one T cell receptor beta chain and its context. These data come from a study of blood T cell repertoires in COVID-19. This CDR3 is 13 amino acids long. V was clipped by 5 bases and J by 7 bases, with 14 bases between them. Seattle's enrolled individuals joined amid active infection and were then monitored longitudinally. Authors' analysis steps: Scientists estimated how many nucleated cells there were by amplifying reference gene primers. Some clones are missing from TCRdb's copy, which holds only in-frame ones; the method was immunoSEQ multiplex PCR. V and J calls and clone size follow that table, whereas D and trimming were derived from the DNA. Here the sample spans a few hundred thousand clones, approximately 88% being singletons.

This receptor was obtained from a woman aged 50 to 60 with COVID-19, enrolled during active disease. The sequencing input was peripheral blood. The chain links TRBV12-3 or TRBV12-4 to TRBJ1-1; D is perhaps TRBD1 (6 bases). DNA of the CDR3: TGTGCCAGCAGTACCGGGACAATAAGTGAAGCTTTCTTT. Its translation is CASSTGTISEAFF.